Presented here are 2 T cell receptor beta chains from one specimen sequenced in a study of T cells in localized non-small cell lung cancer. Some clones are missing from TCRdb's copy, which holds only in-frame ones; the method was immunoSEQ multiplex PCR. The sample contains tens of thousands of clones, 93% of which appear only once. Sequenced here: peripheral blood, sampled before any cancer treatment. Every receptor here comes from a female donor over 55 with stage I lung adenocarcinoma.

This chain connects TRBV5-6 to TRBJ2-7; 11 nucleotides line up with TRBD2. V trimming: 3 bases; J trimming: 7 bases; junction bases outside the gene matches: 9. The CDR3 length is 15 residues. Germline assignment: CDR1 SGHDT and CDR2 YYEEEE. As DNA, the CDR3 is TGTGCCAGCAGCTGGGCTCCCGGGACTAGCGGAGAGCAGTACTTC. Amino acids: CASSWAPGTSGEQYF.

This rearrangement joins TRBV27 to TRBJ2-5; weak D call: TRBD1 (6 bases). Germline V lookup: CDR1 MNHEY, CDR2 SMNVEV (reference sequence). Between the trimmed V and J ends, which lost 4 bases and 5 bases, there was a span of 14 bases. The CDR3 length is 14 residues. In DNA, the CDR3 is TGTGCCAGCAGTTCGTACAGGGAGCGGGAGACCCAGTACTTC. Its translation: CASSSYRERETQYF.